Listed here are 3 T cell receptor beta chains from one sample, sequenced in a study of blood T cells in healthy people across ages. A J-beta primer mix and a sample-barcoded 5' primer were used in a second PCR of about 7 to 11 cycles. One entry per CDR3 protein results from TCRdb running MiXCR on the 5' RACE reads. Of some 890,000 distinct CDR3 sequences detected, 25% to 30% appear once; the ten largest clones hold 10%. These data are also associated with another study on T cells of mothers and their children.

The sample was blood. These receptors were obtained from a woman in her 40s in good health.

J is TRBJ2-1 and V is TRBV29-1; D is undetermined. This CDR3 is 13 amino acids long. Trimming shortened V by 5 bases and J by 10 bases, and 18 bases separated the two germline ends. The germline gives CDR1 SQVTM, CDR2 ANQGSEA. The CDR3 nucleotides are TGCAGCGTTCTTCCCACGGACGCCTACGAGCAGTTCTTC. Translated, it gives CSVLPTDAYEQFF.

This clonotype was observed at least ten times. Written as DNA, the CDR3 is TGTGCCAGCAGCCAAGTTGGACCTTTCGGTGGCTACACCTTC. Protein: CASSQVGPFGGYTF. The V call is TRBV14, the J call TRBJ1-2; D call uncertain. The CDR3 runs to 14 residues. The V end was cut by 1 base, the J end by 7 bases, with 13 bases between. Germline CDR1 SGHDN, CDR2 FVKESK.

As concerns this clonotype: Possible read error: a much larger clone is one base away. The chain uses TRBV28 and TRBJ1-4, with 7 bases aligning to TRBD1. After removal of 5 bases from V and 5 bases from J, the junction contained 8 bases not matched to a gene. From germline, CDR1 is MDHEN and CDR2 SYDVKM. The CDR3 length is 15 residues. CDR3 residues: CASSVLTGENEKLFF. For the CDR3, the DNA is TGTGCCAGCAGTGTACTCACAGGGGAGAATGAAAAACTGTTTTTT. The full variable domain, in which reference TRBV28 and TRBJ1-4 provide the parts outside the CDR3, is DVKVTQSSRYLVKRTGEKVFLECVQDMDHENMFWYRQDPGLGLRLIYFSYDVKMKEKGDIPEGYSVSREKKERFSLILESASTNQTSMYLCASSVLTGENEKLFFGSGTQLSVL.